The 18 T cell receptor beta chains below were found in one sample sequenced in a study of immune cell composition in non-small cell lung cancer. Libraries were prepared by immunoSEQ multiplex PCR; TCRdb keeps only in-frame clonotypes and omits some of them. The sample carries about 14,000 clones, about 85% recorded once. Sample: lung tumor tissue. The receptors stem from a human donor with non-small cell lung cancer.

CDR3 in amino acids: CASSVAPTAGGAYTDTQYF. CDR3 DNA sequence: TGTGCCAGCAGCGTAGCCCCTACAGCGGGAGGTGCTTACACAGATACGCAGTATTTT. The V gene is TRBV9, the J gene TRBJ2-3; 9 bases are shared with TRBD2. In germline, CDR1 is SGDLS, CDR2 YYNGEE. After removal of 0 bases from V and 2 bases from J, the junction contained 13 bases not matched to a gene. The CDR3 covers 19 residues.

This sequence joins TRBV9 and TRBJ2-7; TRBD2 is a possible D gene (6 bases). V was shortened by 4 bases and J by 0 bases, with 11 bases between the two germline ends. Looked up from germline, CDR1 is SGDLS and CDR2 is YYNGEE. The CDR3 covers 14 residues. The CDR3 reads CASSSGSPSYEQYF. The CDR3 nucleotides read TGTGCCAGCAGCAGCGGGTCACCCTCCTACGAGCAGTACTTC. Complete variable domain (other parts from reference TRBV9 and TRBJ2-7): DSGVTQTPKHLITATGQRVTLRCSPRSGDLSVYWYQQSLDQGLQFLIQYYNGEERAKGNILERFSAQQFPDLHSELNLSSLELGDSALYFCASSSGSPSYEQYFGPGTRLTVT.

The V gene is TRBV4-1, the J gene TRBJ2-7; TRBD2 matches at 13 bases. The V and J ends lost 2 bases and 2 bases, in that order; junction bases with no gene match: 6. This CDR3 is 17 amino acids long. CDR1 and CDR2 from the germline V gene are MGHRA and YSYEKL. The CDR3 protein is CASSQRTSGSVPYEQYF. CDR3 nucleotide sequence: TGCGCCAGCAGCCAACGGACTAGCGGGAGTGTCCCCTACGAGCAGTACTTC.

The chain uses TRBV6-6 and TRBJ1-1; a weak D match, TRBD1 (5 bases). With 2 bases removed from V and 7 bases from J, the gap between germline ends came to 11 bases. The CDR3 is 13 amino acids. Germline loops: CDR1 MNHNY, CDR2 SVGAGI (reference sequence). The CDR3 DNA sequence: TGTGCCAGCAGTTACGCAGGGAGCCTTGAAGCTTTCTTT. It encodes CASSYAGSLEAFF.

This sequence joins TRBV2 and TRBJ2-7, with 12 bases matching TRBD2. The germline V gene has CDR1 SNHLY and CDR2 FYNNEI. The V and J ends lost 8 bases and 6 bases, in that order; junction bases with no gene match: 11. The CDR3 runs 15 residues. As DNA, the CDR3 is TGTGCCAGCTCCCTCGGGGCTAGCGGGAGGGGCGAGCAGTACTTC. Amino acid sequence: CASSLGASGRGEQYF.

The chain has TRBV27 and TRBJ1-1, with 8 bases matching TRBD1. The CDR3 totals 17 residues. Germline V lookup: CDR1 MNHEY, CDR2 SMNVEV (reference sequence). J lost 1 base, V lost 1 base, and 8 bases had no gene match. The DNA of the CDR3 is TGTGCCAGCAGTTTATTCTCCACACAGGGGGAGAACACTGAAGCTTTCTTT. This sequence encodes CASSLFSTQGENTEAFF.

The chain links TRBV28 to TRBJ2-3; the D gene is possibly TRBD2 (7 bases). Germline values: CDR1 MDHEN, CDR2 SYDVKM. CDR3 length: 16 amino acids. V lost 6 bases to trimming and J lost 2 bases, with 18 bases between them. This chain's CDR3 is CASSRRGGADTDTQYF. Written as DNA, the CDR3 is TGTGCCAGCAGCCGGAGGGGGGGGGCCGACACAGATACGCAGTATTTT.

This sequence joins TRBV2 and TRBJ2-3, with a weak D call TRBD2 (5 bases). CDR3 length: 14 residues. Trimming removed 0 bases at V and 1 base at J, with 5 bases between. Germline V lookup: CDR1 SNHLY, CDR2 FYNNEI. Written as DNA, the CDR3 is TGTGCCAGCAGTGAAGCGGGAGGCACAGATACGCAGTATTTT. It encodes CASSEAGGTDTQYF.

Only a few counts were recorded for this clone. V gene TRBV4-1 combines with J gene TRBJ1-1; 7 bases line up with TRBD1. CDR1 is MGHRA and CDR2 is YSYEKL in the germline V gene. V shed 0 bases, J shed 5 bases, and the junction held 6 bases outside the gene matches. This CDR3 is 15 amino acids long. CDR3 nucleotides: TGCGCCAGCAGCCAAGAAGAGGGGGCCGGAACTGAAGCTTTCTTT. It encodes CASSQEEGAGTEAFF.

The count of this clone is one. This chain joins TRBV19 and TRBJ1-3, with a weak D call TRBD1 (6 bases). The V and J ends lost 5 bases and 3 bases respectively, with 20 bases between them. The CDR3 has 17 residues. CDR1 and CDR2 from the germline V gene are LNHDA and SQIVND (reference sequence). The CDR3 bases are TGTGCCAGTAGTCCCCGCGACAGGCAGGCAGTTGGAAACACCATATATTTT. Translated, it gives CASSPRDRQAVGNTIYF.

The V gene is TRBV7-2, the J gene TRBJ2-5; D perhaps matches TRBD2 (5 bases). Trimming took 4 bases from V and 4 from J, leaving 13 bases between them. The CDR3 is 14 residues long. CDR1 and CDR2 (germline): SGHTA, FQGNSA. CDR3 DNA sequence: TGTGCCAGCAGCTGGGGAACAAGCGGAGAGACCCAGTACTTC. It specifies CASSWGTSGETQYF.

This clone occurred once. In DNA, the CDR3 is TGTGCCAGCAGCCACCAAAAAGGGTCCGGGAATGAAAAACTGTTTTTT. This translates into CASSHQKGSGNEKLFF. The rearrangement uses TRBV5-4 and TRBJ1-4; D is unresolved. There are 16 residues in the CDR3. Trimming removed 4 bases at V and 5 bases at J, with 18 bases between. Germline CDR1 SGHNT, CDR2 YYREEE (reference sequence).

The chain couples TRBV7-9 to TRBJ2-3, with D perhaps matching TRBD2 (5 bases). CDR3 length: 16 amino acids. Germline V gene sequence: CDR1 SEHNR, CDR2 FQNEAQ (reference sequence). The V end was cut by 3 bases, the J end by 5 bases, with 18 bases between. The CDR3 reads CASSFVSDRDKDTQYF. The CDR3 DNA follows: TGTGCCAGCAGCTTCGTAAGCGACCGGGATAAAGATACGCAGTATTTT.

The chain has TRBV12-5 and TRBJ2-1; the D gene could be TRBD1 or TRBD2 (5 bases each). The V end lost 4 bases, the J end lost 1 base, and 20 bases lay between the germline ends. This CDR3 is 18 amino acids long. CDR1 and CDR2 from the germline V gene are LGHNT and FRNRAP. In nucleotides, the CDR3 is TGTGCTAGTGGTTGGACTTTGGGGGAGAGCTTTTCCTACAATGAGCAGTTCTTC. This sequence encodes CASGWTLGESFSYNEQFF.

This rearrangement joins TRBV6-5 to TRBJ2-2; D may be TRBD2 (5 bases). CDR1 MNHEY and CDR2 SVGAGI come from the germline V gene. This CDR3 spans 15 amino acids. Trimming left V 3 bases short and J 0 bases short, with 8 bases between. The CDR3 sequence: CASSYYGANTGELFF. CDR3 nucleotide sequence: TGTGCCAGCAGTTATTACGGGGCGAACACCGGGGAGCTGTTTTTT.

Judged by abundance, this clone is medium-sized. This chain uses TRBV2 with TRBJ2-1, with a tentative D call TRBD2 (7 bases). CDR3 length equals 16 residues. The germline CDR1 and CDR2 sequences are SNHLY and FYNNEI. Between the trimmed V and J ends, which lost 6 bases and 0 bases, there was a span of 15 bases. The CDR3 is CASRRKGGRSYNEQFF. The CDR3, as DNA: TGTGCCAGCAGGCGAAAGGGGGGGCGCTCCTACAATGAGCAGTTCTTC.

The V gene is TRBV11-2, the J gene TRBJ2-7, with TRBD2 as a possible D gene (5 bases). This CDR3 has 14 residues. Germline assignment: CDR1 SGHAT and CDR2 FQNNGV. The germline V and J ends were trimmed by 1 base and 3 bases, with 10 bases remaining between them. The CDR3 region has the DNA TGTGCCAGCAGCTTAGGCTCGGGGTTCTACGAGCAGTACTTC. This encodes CASSLGSGFYEQYF.

V is TRBV27 and J is TRBJ1-6; D is uncertain. Trimming removed 5 bases at V and 7 bases at J, with 9 bases between. The CDR3 contains 13 residues. Germline CDR1 MNHEY, CDR2 SMNVEV (reference sequence). The CDR3 region has the DNA TGTGCCAGCAGTCCTTACTTGAATTCACCCCTCCACTTT. The encoded protein is CASSPYLNSPLHF.